This T cell receptor (beta chain) was recovered during a study of human T cells and chemical hapten exposure (dated by TCRdb to the early 2020s). The study in broad terms: For sensitization, 2% DPC in acetone was applied to a roughly 2 cm by roughly 2 cm area of upper inner arm skin. Libraries were pooled for sequencing, and variation in per-sample TCR yields was attributed mainly to small differences in library volumes within the pool. Throughout the study period of 20 to 30 weeks, patients also received therapeutic DPC doses to the scalp every week. Patient blood was sampled pre-sensitization (week 0) and at 2, 6 and about 24 weeks after DPC sensitization. Most of the patients in the cohort were female, and the cohort covered alopecia areata with under or over 50% scalp involvement, alopecia totalis and alopecia universalis. About 30 alopecia patients provided blood for TCR sequencing at one to four time points (pre-sensitization, 2, 6 and 24 weeks). In alopecia patients, the study followed how the peripheral blood TCR repertoire changed in vivo over primary and secondary sensitization to diphenylcyclopropenone (DPC), a hapten. Patch testing was performed on the upper back with Finn chambers containing 0.01% DPC, and the patch tests were scored after 6 days according to International Contact Dermatitis Research Group standards. Summary of the overall study and its limitations: DPC sensitization did not change how many TCRs were above 1 in 1000 frequency, and no evidence was found of alterations in global repertoire structure. Because every patient had alopecia, a presumed autoimmune disease, the patients' immune response might differ from that of healthy individuals. Repeated subsampling changed both the strength of the expansion versus patch-test correlation and the threshold at which the correlation became significant. A positive correlation was found between the number of PT1 expanded TCRs and patch test score, with significance reached at thresholds 8, 16 and 32 but not 4. Significantly more large CDR3 similarity clusters were formed by expanded TCRs than by pre-sensitization or healthy control sets, consistent with antigen-driven responses.

This clonotype has a handful of counts. Its antigen is currently not known. Base quality data are lacking; no much larger clone is found one base away. For this chain, trimming is 7 bases at the V end and 4 bases at the J end, and the number of junction bases without a gene match is 8. CDR1 SQVTM and CDR2 ANQGSEA are derived from the germline V gene. The CDR3 covers 14 residues, taking in both the cysteine and the phenylalanine. Left in the record is the CDR3 DNA by itself, 42 bases read in frame from the first base. This specimen's time point label, interpreted: patch test 1, 2 weeks after DPC sensitization. This specimen's treatment or condition label, per the study, means: therapeutic diphenylcyclopropenone sensitization with weekly scalp DPC. At each patch-test visit, blood was drawn before the patch test was applied. Patients were considered eligible if aged 18 to 70, diagnosed with alopecia and deemed suitable for DPC therapy, and patients were excluded if pregnant. Unfractionated whole blood was collected in Tempus Blood RNA tubes, and total RNA was extracted from that blood.

The library was generated by RACE. The sequencer was a NextSeq 500. Library preparation attached unique molecular identifiers to individual cDNA molecules for quantitative, reproducible TCR counting. Each blood RNA sample was used to sequence both TCR alpha and TCR beta chains. The published analysis was carried out like this. The median number of TCRs per sample was 95,638, ranging from about 23,224 to 690,600. V, J and CDR3 annotation of the TCR reads was carried out using the Decombinator software suite. For PS versus PT1 abundance plots, all samples were subsampled to the same number of TCRs (28,000). Expanded TCRs were defined as absent before sensitization and observed at least eight times at the 2-week time point. In TCRdb, the public reads were trimmed at Q25 with fastp and aligned with MiXCR, with productive beta chains retained. Merged by CDR3 protein, the rows form single entries marked with the most common genes and DNA. The V and J calls shown here were made by TCRdb, not taken from the authors' results. The sample table shows approximately 90,000 distinct CDR3 sequences, and about an eighth are seen once. The ten largest clones represent 2% to 2.5% of the sample.

Source: whole blood, taken in connection with sensitization to the hapten diphenylcyclopropenone (DPC). The TCR was taken from a woman in her thirties or forties with alopecia areata. Some clones in this sample may be carry-over from other donors' samples. The sequence links TRBV29-1 to TRBJ2-5, and TRBD1 aligns with 11 junction nucleotides. The nucleotide sequence reads as follows: TGCAGCGCTGGGACAGGGGGATTTGGAGAGACCCAGTACTTC. Translated, this is CSAGTGGFGETQYF.